This is a list of T cell receptor beta chains from one sample in a study of T cells in tumors after PD-1 blockade. Measured with immunoSEQ multiplex PCR; TCRdb has only the in-frame clones, and not every one. The sample includes under 9,000 clones, roughly 69% seen only once; the top ten take under 6%. This specimen consisted of tumor tissue, obtained after anti-PD-1 treatment. The receptors derive from a human donor with basal cell carcinoma. The CDR3 runs from the conserved cysteine through the conserved F or W. A D gene is named only where the DNA matches it firmly. Clone sizes are given selectively: once, few, many, or a class where the clone is expanded.

v_gene: TRBV9; j_gene: TRBJ1-1; d_gene: TRBD1; len: 15; abundance: NA; CDR3aa: CASSVRDSGSTEAFF; CDR3nt: TGTGCCAGCAGCGTAAGGGACAGTGGGAGCACTGAAGCTTTCTTT
v_gene: TRBV5-4; j_gene: TRBJ1-6; d_gene: NA; len: 14; abundance: NA; CDR3aa: CASSLKGMDSPLHF; CDR3nt: TGTGCCAGCAGCTTGAAGGGGATGGATTCACCCCTCCACTTT
v_gene: TRBV2; j_gene: TRBJ1-3; d_gene: NA; len: 16; abundance: NA; CDR3aa: CASRSGPPLNGNTIYF; CDR3nt: TGTGCCAGCAGATCAGGGCCCCCTCTAAACGGAAACACCATATATTTT
v_gene: TRBV12-3/TRBV12-4; j_gene: TRBJ1-2; d_gene: TRBD1; len: 13; abundance: few; CDR3aa: CASSIGTGRGYTF; CDR3nt: TGTGCCAGCAGTATTGGGACAGGTCGTGGCTACACCTTC
v_gene: TRBV7-8; j_gene: TRBJ2-3; d_gene: TRBD1; len: 15; abundance: few; CDR3aa: CASSTTGAITDTQYF; CDR3nt: TGTGCCAGCAGCACGACAGGGGCGATCACAGATACGCAGTATTTT
v_gene: TRBV5-1; j_gene: TRBJ2-5; d_gene: NA; len: 15; abundance: NA; CDR3aa: CASSRTWGREETQYF; CDR3nt: TGCGCCAGCAGCCGGACCTGGGGCCGGGAAGAGACCCAGTACTTC
v_gene: TRBV5-5; j_gene: TRBJ1-1; d_gene: TRBD1; len: 14; abundance: NA; CDR3aa: CASSLEQGRNLAFF; CDR3nt: TGTGCCAGCAGCCTGGAACAGGGGAGGAATCTAGCTTTCTTT
v_gene: TRBV9; j_gene: TRBJ1-2; d_gene: NA; len: 14; abundance: NA; CDR3aa: CASSGGTGGRGYTF; CDR3nt: TGTGCCAGCAGCGGGGGAACGGGGGGGCGGGGCTACACCTTC
v_gene: TRBV18; j_gene: TRBJ2-2; d_gene: NA; len: 14; abundance: once; CDR3aa: CASSPPIGSGELFF; CDR3nt: TGTGCCAGCTCACCACCTATCGGAAGCGGGGAGCTGTTTTTT
v_gene: TRBV7-9; j_gene: TRBJ2-7; d_gene: NA; len: 12; abundance: NA; CDR3aa: CASSLDVSEQYF; CDR3nt: TGTGCCAGCAGCTTGGACGTATCCGAGCAGTACTTC
v_gene: TRBV6-4; j_gene: TRBJ2-3; d_gene: TRBD1; len: 15; abundance: NA; CDR3aa: CASSDDGQGTDTQYF; CDR3nt: TGTGCCAGCAGTGACGACGGACAGGGCACAGATACGCAGTATTTT
v_gene: TRBV30; j_gene: TRBJ1-2; d_gene: NA; len: 15; abundance: NA; CDR3aa: CAWRVLRAWGYGYTF; CDR3nt: TGTGCCTGGAGGGTCTTACGGGCTTGGGGCTATGGCTACACCTTC
v_gene: TRBV5-1; j_gene: TRBJ1-2; d_gene: NA; len: 15; abundance: NA; CDR3aa: CASSLGTVHRYGYTF; CDR3nt: TGCGCCAGCAGCTTGGGGACAGTCCACCGTTATGGCTACACCTTC
v_gene: TRBV19; j_gene: TRBJ1-5; d_gene: NA; len: 17; abundance: NA; CDR3aa: CASSIKKAGGSNQPQHF; CDR3nt: TGTGCCAGTAGTATTAAGAAGGCGGGGGGAAGCAATCAGCCCCAGCATTTT
v_gene: TRBV3-1/TRBV3-2; j_gene: TRBJ2-7; d_gene: TRBD1; len: 15; abundance: NA; CDR3aa: CASSQARGQGARQYF; CDR3nt: TGTGCCAGCAGCCAAGCAAGGGGTCAGGGGGCAAGGCAGTACTTC
v_gene: TRBV19; j_gene: TRBJ2-3; d_gene: TRBD2; len: 17; abundance: NA; CDR3aa: CASSITASGGPTDTQYF; CDR3nt: TGTGCCAGTAGTATAACGGCTAGCGGGGGCCCCACAGATACGCAGTATTTT
v_gene: TRBV23-1; j_gene: TRBJ1-1; d_gene: NA; len: 17; abundance: NA; CDR3aa: CASSQQGRGLRGTEAFF; CDR3nt: TGCGCCAGCAGTCAACAGGGAAGGGGACTCCGAGGCACTGAAGCTTTCTTT
v_gene: TRBV7-2; j_gene: TRBJ2-1; d_gene: NA; len: 14; abundance: NA; CDR3aa: CASGPGRPYNEQFF; CDR3nt: TGTGCCAGCGGCCCAGGGAGACCCTACAATGAGCAGTTCTTC
v_gene: TRBV19; j_gene: TRBJ1-3; d_gene: TRBD1; len: 16; abundance: NA; CDR3aa: CASSPRDRGTWNTIYF; CDR3nt: TGTGCCAGTAGTCCGCGGGACAGGGGGACTTGGAACACCATATATTTT
v_gene: TRBV7-6; j_gene: TRBJ2-7; d_gene: TRBD1; len: 14; abundance: NA; CDR3aa: CASKVGQGPYEQYF; CDR3nt: TGTGCCAGCAAGGTTGGACAGGGTCCCTACGAGCAGTACTTC
v_gene: TRBV3-1/TRBV3-2; j_gene: TRBJ2-4; d_gene: TRBD2; len: 13; abundance: NA; CDR3aa: CASSPGGVGIQYF; CDR3nt: TGTGCCAGCAGCCCTGGGGGGGTCGGCATTCAGTACTTC
v_gene: TRBV5-6; j_gene: TRBJ1-3; d_gene: NA; len: 16; abundance: NA; CDR3aa: CASSLEGIGFGNTIYF; CDR3nt: TGTGCCAGCAGCTTGGAAGGGATAGGCTTTGGAAACACCATATATTTT
v_gene: TRBV2; j_gene: TRBJ2-3; d_gene: NA; len: 15; abundance: few; CDR3aa: CASSEGRTDADTQYF; CDR3nt: TGTGCCAGCAGTGAAGGGAGGACGGATGCAGATACGCAGTATTTT
v_gene: TRBV2; j_gene: TRBJ1-1; d_gene: NA; len: 15; abundance: NA; CDR3aa: CASNFINDGNTEAFF; CDR3nt: TGTGCCAGCAACTTTATTAATGACGGGAACACTGAAGCTTTCTTT
v_gene: TRBV7-9; j_gene: TRBJ1-2; d_gene: TRBD1; len: 17; abundance: NA; CDR3aa: CASSLPGRTGGVYGYTF; CDR3nt: TGTGCCAGCAGCTTACCAGGGAGGACAGGGGGCGTCTATGGCTACACCTTC
v_gene: TRBV6-6; j_gene: TRBJ1-5; d_gene: NA; len: 15; abundance: NA; CDR3aa: CASSIPGEGNQPQHF; CDR3nt: TGTGCCAGCAGTATCCCCGGGGAGGGCAATCAGCCCCAGCATTTT
v_gene: TRBV2; j_gene: TRBJ1-1; d_gene: NA; len: 13; abundance: few; CDR3aa: CARESGPDTEAFF; CDR3nt: TGTGCCAGGGAGAGCGGCCCAGACACTGAAGCTTTCTTT
v_gene: TRBV19; j_gene: TRBJ1-2; d_gene: TRBD1; len: 15; abundance: NA; CDR3aa: CASSTKGQGAGGYTF; CDR3nt: TGTGCCAGTAGTACTAAGGGACAGGGGGCCGGTGGCTACACCTTC
v_gene: TRBV15; j_gene: TRBJ2-2; d_gene: TRBD2; len: 15; abundance: NA; CDR3aa: CATSRYGTSPGELFF; CDR3nt: TGTGCCACCAGCAGGTACGGGACTAGCCCCGGGGAGCTGTTTTTT
v_gene: TRBV2; j_gene: TRBJ2-5; d_gene: TRBD1; len: 15; abundance: few; CDR3aa: CASSRQGAQQETQYF; CDR3nt: TGTGCCAGCAGTCGACAGGGGGCGCAACAAGAGACCCAGTACTTC
v_gene: TRBV9; j_gene: TRBJ2-5; d_gene: TRBD1; len: 14; abundance: NA; CDR3aa: CASSVGQGEETQYF; CDR3nt: TGTGCCAGCAGCGTGGGACAGGGGGAAGAGACCCAGTACTTC
v_gene: TRBV14; j_gene: TRBJ1-4; d_gene: NA; len: 14; abundance: NA; CDR3aa: CASSQDRLTGQLFF; CDR3nt: TGTGCCAGCAGCCAAGACCGCTTGACGGGGCAACTGTTTTTT
v_gene: TRBV18; j_gene: TRBJ1-5; d_gene: NA; len: 13; abundance: NA; CDR3aa: CASSLGTNQPQHF; CDR3nt: TGTGCCAGCTCACTCGGGACAAATCAGCCCCAGCATTTT
v_gene: TRBV5-6; j_gene: TRBJ1-2; d_gene: NA; len: 17; abundance: NA; CDR3aa: CASSLGRGRKANYGYTF; CDR3nt: TGTGCCAGCAGCTTGGGGAGGGGCCGTAAAGCTAACTATGGCTACACCTTC
v_gene: TRBV10-3; j_gene: TRBJ2-3; d_gene: NA; len: 14; abundance: NA; CDR3aa: CAIKGQSSTDTQYF; CDR3nt: TGTGCCATCAAGGGACAATCGAGCACAGATACGCAGTATTTT
v_gene: TRBV11-3; j_gene: TRBJ2-7; d_gene: NA; len: 14; abundance: NA; CDR3aa: CASSLVGGGYEQYF; CDR3nt: TGTGCCAGCAGCTTAGTAGGAGGTGGATACGAGCAGTACTTC
v_gene: TRBV6-5; j_gene: TRBJ1-1; d_gene: NA; len: 15; abundance: medium-sized; CDR3aa: CASSSLTGLNTEAFF; CDR3nt: TGTGCCAGCAGTTCCCTCACGGGACTGAACACTGAAGCTTTCTTT
v_gene: TRBV7-6; j_gene: TRBJ2-7; d_gene: NA; len: 17; abundance: NA; CDR3aa: CASSLAHQGSPSYEQYF; CDR3nt: TGTGCCAGCAGCTTAGCGCATCAGGGTTCACCCTCCTACGAGCAGTACTTC
v_gene: TRBV3-1/TRBV3-2; j_gene: TRBJ1-3; d_gene: NA; len: 15; abundance: once; CDR3aa: CASSQGKSSGNTIYF; CDR3nt: TGTGCCAGCAGCCAAGGAAAGAGTTCTGGAAACACCATATATTTT
v_gene: TRBV6-6; j_gene: TRBJ2-7; d_gene: NA; len: 11; abundance: NA; CDR3aa: CAGGEGGEQYF; CDR3nt: TGTGCCGGTGGGGAGGGGGGCGAGCAGTACTTC
v_gene: TRBV30; j_gene: TRBJ2-1; d_gene: TRBD1; len: 14; abundance: NA; CDR3aa: CAWSWGQWVNEQFF; CDR3nt: TGTGCCTGGAGTTGGGGACAGTGGGTTAATGAGCAGTTCTTC
v_gene: TRBV7-9; j_gene: TRBJ1-5; d_gene: NA; len: 17; abundance: few; CDR3aa: CASSLAKTADSNQPQHF; CDR3nt: TGTGCCAGCAGCTTAGCTAAGACAGCCGATAGCAATCAGCCCCAGCATTTT
v_gene: TRBV7-6; j_gene: TRBJ2-7; d_gene: NA; len: 12; abundance: few; CDR3aa: CASSDDIYEQYF; CDR3nt: TGTGCCAGCAGTGACGACATTTACGAGCAGTACTTC
v_gene: TRBV5-1; j_gene: TRBJ1-1; d_gene: TRBD1; len: 13; abundance: NA; CDR3aa: CASSSRGPTEAFF; CDR3nt: TGCGCCAGCAGCTCCAGGGGGCCCACTGAAGCTTTCTTT
v_gene: TRBV5-1; j_gene: TRBJ2-5; d_gene: NA; len: 15; abundance: few; CDR3aa: CASSSSGSGQETQYF; CDR3nt: TGCGCCAGCAGCTCGTCAGGTTCGGGCCAAGAGACCCAGTACTTC
v_gene: TRBV10-1; j_gene: TRBJ2-5; d_gene: NA; len: 15; abundance: large; CDR3aa: CASSESRGTKETQYF; CDR3nt: TGCGCCAGCAGTGAGTCGAGGGGGACTAAAGAGACCCAGTACTTC